Following are 6 T cell receptor beta chains from one sample sequenced in a study of T cell responses to AZD1222 COVID-19 vaccine. Repertoires were generated with immunoSEQ multiplex PCR, while TCRdb's copy carries only in-frame clones and drops some. In the table there are some 150,000 clones, 85% to 95% of which are singletons. Specimen: peripheral blood, collected on day 0 of AZD1222 vaccination. Source of these receptors: an adult in good health.

The chain combines TRBV5-1 with TRBJ1-1, with 7 bases identical to TRBD1. Germline V gene lookup returns CDR1 SGHRS and CDR2 YFSETQ. The CDR3 totals 14 residues. V lost 2 bases, J lost 3 bases, and 4 bases stayed unmatched. This CDR3 is CASSFQGVDTEAFF. As DNA, the CDR3 is TGCGCCAGCAGCTTCCAGGGGGTGGACACTGAAGCTTTCTTT.

This clone was detected once. CDR3 sequence reads: CASSEQDGGSYEQYF. The CDR3 region has the DNA TGTGCCAGCAGTGAACAGGACGGGGGCTCCTACGAGCAGTACTTC. This chain connects TRBV6-1 to TRBJ2-7; the D gene is possibly TRBD2 (6 bases). The CDR3 contains 15 residues. With 2 bases removed from V and 0 bases from J, the gap between germline ends came to 11 bases. Per germline, CDR1 MNHNS and CDR2 SASEGT.

The chain couples TRBV3-1 (or the pseudogene TRBV3-2) to TRBJ1-4; a possible D gene is TRBD1 (6 bases). The CDR3 totals 14 residues. CDR1 and CDR2 from the germline V gene are LGHDT and YNNKEL (reference sequence). Trimming cost V 1 base and J 8 bases, with 11 bases left between them. This CDR3 reads CASSQAGEGEKLFF. CDR3 coding DNA: TGTGCCAGCAGCCAAGCAGGGGAGGGGGAAAAACTGTTTTTT.

As regards this clone: The identical CDR3 is also encoded by other nucleotide sequences in the sample. This chain links TRBV19 with TRBJ2-7; D is possibly TRBD1 (6 bases). CDR3 length equals 13 residues. The germline V and J ends were trimmed by 1 base and 5 bases, with 9 bases remaining between them. Germline CDR1 reads LNHDA; CDR2 reads SQIVND (reference sequence). The CDR3 DNA reads TGTGCCAGTAGTATAGCACAGGGTCACGAGCAGTACTTC. Protein: CASSIAQGHEQYF.

The chain joins TRBV24-1 to TRBJ1-4, with D possibly matching TRBD1 (5 bases). The CDR3 is 15 amino acids. CDR1 is KGHDR and CDR2 is SFDVKD in the germline V gene. V was clipped by 4 bases and J by 0 bases, with 8 bases between them. CDR3 coding DNA: TGTGCCACCAGTGACGCAGGGTCAACTAATGAAAAACTGTTTTTT. Translated, it gives CATSDAGSTNEKLFF.

The chain combines TRBV6-5 with TRBJ1-2, with 8 bases fitting TRBD1. Trimming removed 7 bases from V and 7 bases from J; junction bases left unmatched: 8. Looked up from germline, CDR1 is MNHEY and CDR2 is SVGAGI. This CDR3 contains 13 residues. The CDR3 here is CASTLGQGGGYTF. The CDR3, as DNA: TGTGCCAGCACCCTAGGACAGGGAGGTGGCTACACCTTC.